This TCR beta chain was documented in a study of blood T cell repertoires in COVID-19. Turning to the study itself: Specimens from acute and convalescent COVID-19 originated in the United States, Italy and Spain. From T cells, B-cell-depleted T cells, or PBMCs came the material, which was cDNA or gDNA.

Authors' data handling: Quantification of nucleated cells was approximated via reference gene primer amplification. TCRdb's table, derived via immunoSEQ multiplex PCR, lists solely in-frame clones and lacks some. Clone size and the V and J calls come from that table; the DNA yielded D and trimming. Among some 160,000 clones listed, 83% were seen once. Germline trimming cut 0 bases from V and 1 base from J; bases unmatched to any gene: 14. Germline V gives CDR1 LGHDT, CDR2 YNNKEL (reference sequence). The CDR3 covers 19 residues. This sequence joins TRBV3-1 (or the pseudogene TRBV3-2) and TRBJ2-7, with TRBD2 identical over 8 bases. Sequenced material: peripheral blood. The sequence derives from a human donor in a cohort sampled during active COVID-19. Here the CDR3 DNA reads TGTGCCAGCAGCCAAGATTTGGGACTAGAGGGATCGATTTCCTACGAGCAGTACTTC. This translates into CASSQDLGLEGSISYEQYF.